A selection of T cell receptor beta chains follows, all from one sample in a study of shared clonotypes between healthy human individuals. This table comes from immunoSEQ multiplex PCR, and its TCRdb copy is limited to in-frame clones, with some not included. Of more than 400,000 clones listed, roughly 80% are singletons. Sequences were obtained from PBMCs. The receptors shown here come from a woman in her forties in good health. Some clones in this sample may be carry-over from other donors' samples. Each CDR3 is given with its conserved first and last residue. D genes are given only for firm matches. The size of a clone is reported for some rows only, either as once, few or many, or as a class for expanded clones.

>TRBV28|NA|NA|TRBJ2-3
TGCGCCAGCAGTTTTTGGGGGCGTACAAGCACAGATACGCAGTATTTT
CASSFWGRTSTDTQYF
>TRBV4-2|TRBD1|NA|TRBJ2-7
TGTGCCAGCAGCCCCCGGGACAGGGGGCCCGTCGGCGAGCAGTACTTC
CASSPRDRGPVGEQYF
>TRBV5-1|TRBD1|NA|TRBJ1-2
TGCGCCAGCAGCTTGGAAGGACAGGGGGCGCTTGGCTACACCTTC
CASSLEGQGALGYTF
>TRBV27|TRBD1|NA|TRBJ1-5
TGTGCCAGCAGTTTAACAGGGGGGGATCAGCCCCAGCATTTT
CASSLTGGDQPQHF
>TRBV6-1|NA|NA|TRBJ1-4
TGTGCCAGCAGGGAGAACAGGGTTGGTGAAAAACTGTTTTTT
CASRENRVGEKLFF
>TRBV7-9|TRBD1|NA|TRBJ1-1
TGTGCCAGCAGCCCCGAGGGGGCAGGGAGCACTGAAGCTTTCTTT
CASSPEGAGSTEAFF
>TRBV11-3|TRBD2|NA|TRBJ2-5
TGTGCCAGCAGCCCGGGACTACAAGAGACCCAGTACTTC
CASSPGLQETQYF
>TRBV28|TRBD1|once|TRBJ2-7
TGTGCCAGCAGTTTAAGGGGAGGGACAGGGTTTTTAGAGCAGTACTTC
CASSLRGGTGFLEQYF
>TRBV5-4|NA|once|TRBJ2-3
TGTGCCAGCAGCTTGCGGCGCGGAACTAGCACAGATACGCAGTATTTT
CASSLRRGTSTDTQYF
>TRBV5-6|TRBD1|NA|TRBJ1-2
TGTGCCAGCAGCCCCGACAGGGATGCCTATGGCTACACCTTC
CASSPDRDAYGYTF
>TRBV7-2|NA|NA|TRBJ2-7
TGTGCCAGCAGCTTAGTCCAGGGGGGAGCCTACGAGCAGTACTTC
CASSLVQGGAYEQYF
>TRBV5-4|NA|NA|TRBJ2-4
TGTGCCAGCAGCTTGGACAACATTCAGTACTTC
CASSLDNIQYF
>TRBV25-1|NA|NA|TRBJ2-7
TGTGCCAGCAGTGAATATGGGGGGAGCAGCTACGAGCAGTACTTC
CASSEYGGSSYEQYF
>TRBV7-9|NA|NA|TRBJ2-3
TGTGCCAGCAGCTTATGGGGCGGGATCACAGATACGCAGTATTTT
CASSLWGGITDTQYF
>TRBV7-6|NA|NA|TRBJ2-1
TGTGCCAGCAGCTTACGGCGACTCCCTGGCGAGCAGTTCTTC
CASSLRRLPGEQFF
>TRBV11-1|TRBD1|NA|TRBJ2-5
TGTGCCAGCAGCCCCGGGACAGCTGAGGGGACCCAGTACTTC
CASSPGTAEGTQYF
>TRBV4-1|NA|NA|TRBJ1-4
TGCGCCAGCAGCCAAGGGCTGGGATCCGACATCCGAAATGAAAAACTGTTTTTT
CASSQGLGSDIRNEKLFF
>TRBV7-8|NA|NA|TRBJ1-5
TGTGCCAGCAGCCACCGCACCTCGGGCAGAGATCAGCCCCAGCATTTT
CASSHRTSGRDQPQHF
>TRBV6-5|TRBD2|NA|TRBJ2-2
TGTGCCAGCAGTTACTCGACGGGGCGGGAGGTCGGGGAGCTGTTTTTT
CASSYSTGREVGELFF
>TRBV9|TRBD2|NA|TRBJ2-3
TGTGCCAGCAGCGAGGGACTAGCGGGATGGAGCACAGATACGCAGTATTTT
CASSEGLAGWSTDTQYF
>TRBV5-1|NA|NA|TRBJ2-3
TGCGCCAGCAGCTCACAGGGAGACACAGATACGCAGTATTTT
CASSSQGDTDTQYF
>TRBV19|NA|NA|TRBJ1-2
TGTGCCAGTAGTAGGGGGAACCCGTCAGTCTATGGCTACACCTTC
CASSRGNPSVYGYTF
>TRBV6-6|NA|NA|TRBJ2-7
TGTGCCAGCAGTCGGCCAGACCTGGGACACGAGCAGTACTTC
CASSRPDLGHEQYF
>TRBV19|NA|NA|TRBJ2-7
TGTGCCAGTAGTATTTCGAGATCCTACGAGCAGTACTTC
CASSISRSYEQYF
>TRBV6-5|TRBD2|NA|TRBJ2-7
TGTGCCAGCAGTTTGTCTTTACTAGCGGGAGACAACGAGCAGTACTTC
CASSLSLLAGDNEQYF
>TRBV28|NA|NA|TRBJ1-2
TGTGCCAGCAGTTTAGGGGGGGGATATGGCTACACCTTC
CASSLGGGYGYTF
>TRBV9|TRBD1|NA|TRBJ2-3
TGTGCCAGCAGCGTACAGGGGGGCACAGATACGCAGTATTTT
CASSVQGGTDTQYF
>TRBV28|NA|few|TRBJ1-3
TGTGCCAGCAGTCTGCCCCGGGAGCCCCTCTCTGGAAACACCATATATTTT
CASSLPREPLSGNTIYF